The entry that follows covers one T cell receptor (beta chain) sequence. Its target is not known. This sample's TCRbeta library carried unique molecular identifier barcodes. TCRdb re-analysed the PCR reads in MiXCR, keeping a single row per CDR3 protein. The sample holds 500,000 or so distinct CDR3 sequences, more than 9.5% seen once. The sample belongs to a study of T-cell reconstitution after alpha-beta-depleted transplantation in children. Findings and limits, study-wide: Surviving recipient T cells and thymic progenitors accounted for the high day-60 TCRbeta diversity observed in some patients. It was reported that alpha-beta T cells came from several hundred expanded graft clones (about two months after transplant). After one year, T-cell counts and TCRbeta diversity mostly came from new T cells.

Trimming pared 3 bases from V and 4 bases from J, leaving 8 bases between. CDR1 is SGHVS, CDR2 FNYEAQ, per germline. The CDR3 runs 13 residues. The V and J genes are TRBV7-6 and TRBJ2-3; D unclear. The TCR comes from a female patient between 2 and 15 years old who had a stem cell transplant for aplastic anemia, so the T cells may come from the graft donor. Sequences were derived from PBMCs, mostly from graft donor cells, sampled 180 days after TCRalphabeta/CD19-depleted stem cell transplant. The DNA of the CDR3 is TGTGCCAGCAGCTTCGGTCGGGCAGATACGCAGTATTTT. This gives the protein CASSFGRADTQYF.